Described below is a single T cell receptor (beta chain) sequence and its context. The clone's antigen remains unknown. No much larger clone is present one base from it, and per-base qualities are unavailable. TCRbeta CDR3 regions were amplified from genomic DNA by means of the immunoSEQ Assay, a bias-controlled multiplex PCR. In the original analysis: Within the assay, amplification of reference gene primers was used to estimate how many nucleated cells each sample contained. To quantify the absolute abundance of each unique TCRbeta CDR3 rearrangement, sequence reads were collapsed and filtered. For each sample, productive Simpson clonality was calculated as the square root of Simpson's diversity index over productive rearrangements. TCRdb limited this immuneACCESS table to in-frame rearrangements with V and J called. A share of clones is missing; checked studies link under half to unresolved V genes, and the rest is unexplained. V, J and clone size are taken as reported in that table, and D and trimming were inferred from the DNA itself. The sample table holds a few hundred thousand clones, of which approximately 90% were seen once. The top ten constitute less than 3% of the sample.

The sample belongs to a study of blood T cell repertoires in COVID-19 (dated by TCRdb to the early 2020s). About the investigation overall: Collaborator samples came from the United States, Italy and Spain and covered acute and convalescent phases of COVID-19. The material from the prospective study consisted of cDNA or gDNA derived from T cells, B-cell-depleted T cells, or PBMCs. Subjects who had been exposed to COVID-19, were actively infected with it, or had recovered from it provided the deeply sampled blood TCRbeta repertoires that made up the dataset. The repertoires were released in a freely available public database intended as a resource for research on the immune response to SARS-CoV-2. Samples came from the ongoing ImmuneRACE study (first 160 participants) plus 1,254 subjects from 6 global collaborators. A de-identified subject ID, COVID-19 status, age in years and sex were almost always included in the sample metadata. Where HLA class I and class II types were available, the types were taken from metadata supplied by the sample provider, not from assay-based typing.

Collaborating institutions collected whole blood in K2EDTA tubes following their own protocols. For TCRbeta analysis, collaborators shipped samples in one of three forms: frozen whole blood, isolated PBMCs, or DNA extracted from either of those sample types. From the cysteine up to the phenylalanine, the CDR3 has a length of 13 residues. Solely the CDR3 DNA is kept, with 39 bases framed from the first base. V was cut back by 5 bases and J by 8 bases, leaving a gap of 12 bases between them. Overall study outcomes, separate from this receptor: Clinical and demographic metadata were provided uncurated, with the amount varying by source and participant.

Recombination linked TRBV12-3 or TRBV12-4 to TRBJ1-4; no D gene is confidently identified. The TCR originated in a woman in her thirties with active or convalescent COVID-19. Source material: peripheral blood. The DNA reads as follows: TGTGCCAGCAGTGACCTGGCGGGCGAAAAACTGTTTTTT. Translation gives CASSDLAGEKLFF.